The next 24 T cell receptor beta chains were all read from a single sample in a study of T cells in women clearing cervical HPV infection. Clones were read by immunoSEQ multiplex PCR, and TCRdb kept only the in-frame ones, dropping some. This sample's clone table lists around 29,000 clones. Sequences were obtained from blood buffy coat. These receptors were collected from a woman aged 18-70 years with a cervical HPV16 infection that either progressed to CIN3+ or cleared (not recorded which).

Concerning this clone itself: The read is 3 residues too short to cover the CDR3 end, so that end is filled in from the germline J gene. The chain joins TRBV11-2 to TRBJ2-2, with 11 bases lining up with TRBD2. This CDR3 contains 15 residues. Trimming at V came to 3 bases and at J to 9 bases, leaving 6 bases not matched to a gene. Germline V gene data show CDR1 as SGHAT and CDR2 as FQNNGV. The CDR3 protein is CASSLILAGGRELFF. CDR3 DNA, as far as it was read: TGTGCCAGCAGCTTGATCCTAGCGGGAGGTCGGGAG.

Turning to this clone: The read terminates 3 residues before the CDR3 end, so the remaining end is supplied by the germline J gene. This chain uses TRBV18 with TRBJ1-5; TRBD1 aligns across 10 bases. The CDR3 sequence is 14 residues long. CDR1 and CDR2 (germline): KGHSH, LQKENI. Trimming cost V 5 bases and J 4 bases; bases outside gene matches: 2. Incomplete CDR3 DNA: TGTGCCAGCTCAAGGGACAGGGGAAATCAGCCC. Translating gives CASSRDRGNQP. The complete CDR3 protein is CASSRDRGNQPQHF.

Note on this clone: The read comes to an end 3 residues before the CDR3 does, leaving the germline J gene to fill in the end. This chain links TRBV10-3 with TRBJ2-7, with TRBD2 matching 13 bases. Per the germline V gene, CDR1 is ENHRY and CDR2 is SYGVKD. Trimming at V came to 5 bases and at J to 4 bases, leaving 5 bases not matched to a gene. The CDR3 spans 15 residues. CDR3 in amino acids: CAISRTSGSGYEQYF. The part of the CDR3 DNA that was read is TGTGCCATCAGTAGGACTAGCGGGAGTGGGTACGAG.

On this clone: The read ends 3 residues before the CDR3 terminus; that terminus is restored from the germline J gene. The V call is TRBV6-4, the J call TRBJ2-1; 8 nucleotides line up with TRBD2. V gave up 0 bases and J gave up 2 bases; unmatched junction bases: 0. CDR3 length: 15 residues. The germline gives CDR1 MRHNA, CDR2 SNTAGT. CDR3 bases read: TGTGCCAGCAGTGACTCACTAGCGGCCTACAATGAG. It specifies CASSDSLAAYNE. The complete CDR3 reads CASSDSLAAYNEQFF.

Comment on this clone: The CDR3 end is not reached by the read, which stops 3 residues before it; the germline J gene fills it in. The chain couples TRBV27 to TRBJ2-1; 11 bases align to TRBD2. The CDR3 length is 15 residues. Germline CDR1 is MNHEY and CDR2 is SMNVEV (reference sequence). V gave up 4 bases and J gave up 5 bases; unmatched junction bases: 4. The DNA read from the CDR3 is TGTGCCAGCAGTTGGGGACTAGCGGAGAACAATGAG. Protein: CASSWGLAENNE. The full CDR3 reads CASSWGLAENNEQFF.

The sequenced part of the CDR3 DNA is TGTGCCAGCAGCCCCACCGGGACTAACTACAATGAG. This sequence encodes CASSPTGTNYNE. The entire CDR3 sequence reads CASSPTGTNYNEQFF. The chain couples TRBV7-6 to TRBJ2-1; 7 bases match TRBD2. From the germline J gene comes the end of the CDR3, since the read stops 3 residues before it. Losses at the gene ends were 5 bases for V and 3 bases for J; bases not matched to a gene: 7. CDR1 and CDR2 (germline): SGHVS, FNYEAQ. The CDR3 totals 15 residues.

On this clone itself: The CDR3 end falls 3 residues outside the read, so it is completed with the germline J gene. The sample carries other DNA sequences with the same CDR3. The chain employs TRBV7-9 and TRBJ2-7; 8 bases match TRBD1. This CDR3 comprises 14 residues. The germline gives CDR1 SEHNR, CDR2 FQNEAQ (reference sequence). After removal of 1 base from V and 1 base from J, the junction contained 0 bases not matched to a gene. The covered CDR3 bases are TGTGCCAGCAGCTTAGGGGACAGGTCCTACGAG. This gives the protein CASSLGDRSYE. The entire CDR3 reads CASSLGDRSYEQYF. Combining the CDR3 with reference TRBV7-9 and TRBJ2-7 gives the whole variable domain DTGVSQNPRHKITKRGQNVTFRCDPISEHNRLYWYRQTLGQGPEFLTYFQNEAQLEKSRLLSDRFSAERPKGSFSTLEIQRTEQGDSAMYLCASSLGDRSYEQYFGPGTRLTVT.

Turning to this clone: The read ends 3 residues shy of where the CDR3 ends; the end is completed using the germline J gene. The chain employs TRBV20-1 and TRBJ2-1; TRBD2 might be the D (6 bases). Germline assignment: CDR1 DFQATT and CDR2 SNEGSKA (reference sequence). This CDR3 is built from 12 residues. The V and J ends lost 3 bases and 6 bases respectively, with 9 bases between them. The sequenced part of the CDR3 DNA is TGCAGTGCTAGGGGCGGGGTCAATGAG. As protein: CSARGGVNE. The entire CDR3 protein is CSARGGVNEQFF.

A remark on this clone: From the germline J gene comes the end of the CDR3, since the read stops 3 residues before it. The chain links TRBV30 to TRBJ2-7; weak D call: TRBD1 (6 bases). The CDR3 is made up of 13 amino acids. V was clipped by 2 bases and J by 3 bases, with 11 bases between them. Per germline, CDR1 GTSNPN and CDR2 SVGIG (reference sequence). The sequenced part of the CDR3 DNA is TGTGCCTGGAGTCCAACAGGGATCTACGAG. It specifies CAWSPTGIYE. The whole CDR3 sequence is CAWSPTGIYEQYF.

Points on this clone: Read data end 3 residues before the CDR3 end; the end is taken from the germline J gene. V gene TRBV2 combines with J gene TRBJ2-7, with a weak D call TRBD2 (5 bases). CDR1 is SNHLY, CDR2 FYNNEI, per germline. V shed 6 bases and J shed 4 bases, with 10 bases lying between them. This CDR3 region has 12 residues. The CDR3 bases that were read are TGTGCCAGCAGACACCGGGGTTACGAG. Translated, it gives CASRHRGYE. The CDR3 reads in full as CASRHRGYEQYF. Variable domain in full (rest from reference TRBV2 and TRBJ2-7): EPEVTQTPSHQVTQMGQEVILRCVPISNHLYFYWYRQILGQKVEFLVSFYNNEISEKSEIFDDQFSVERPDGSNFTLKIRSTKLEDSAMYFCASRHRGYEQYFGPGTRLTVT.

A note on this clone: The read stops 3 residues short of the end of the CDR3; the missing end is completed from the germline J gene. This sequence joins TRBV20-1 and TRBJ1-1, with 7 bases identical to TRBD1. With 8 bases clipped from V and 1 base from J, the junction kept 4 bases outside the gene matches. The CDR3 sequence is 12 residues long. Per the germline V gene, CDR1 is DFQATT and CDR2 is SNEGSKA (reference sequence). CDR3 loop: CSPGQPNTEAFF. The DNA read from the CDR3 is TGCAGTCCGGGACAGCCGAACACTGAA.

Turning to this clone: The CDR3 end lies 3 residues beyond the end of the read and is filled in from the germline J gene. The genes are TRBV18 and TRBJ1-2, with D unresolved. This CDR3 has 15 residues. The V end was cut by 3 bases, the J end by 2 bases, with 13 bases between. The germline gives CDR1 KGHSH, CDR2 LQKENI. The CDR3 region is CASSPGADSNYGYTF. The sequenced part of the CDR3 DNA is TGTGCCAGCTCACCGGGCGCGGACTCAAACTATGGC.

Comment on this clone: The CDR3 extends 3 residues past the end of the read, so its final part is completed from the germline J gene. The chain carries TRBV5-8 and TRBJ2-1; no definite D call. The V gene lost 0 bases and the J gene lost 7 bases, with 5 bases spanning the gap. The CDR3 loop spans 12 amino acids. CDR1 and CDR2 (germline): SGHTS, YDEGEE. CDR3 DNA, as far as it was read: TGTGCCAGCAGCTTGGGAGGTAATGAG. Translation gives CASSLGGNE. The whole CDR3 is CASSLGGNEQFF.

A note on this clone: Read data end 3 residues before the CDR3 end; the end is taken from the germline J gene. This chain uses TRBV24-1 with TRBJ2-1, with D perhaps TRBD1 (6 bases). V shed 4 bases and J shed 1 base, with 13 bases lying between them. Germline CDR1 and CDR2: KGHDR and SFDVKD. The CDR3 is 16 amino acids. This CDR3 is CATSDAGVLSYNEQFF. The DNA read from the CDR3 is TGTGCCACCAGTGACGCAGGGGTGCTATCCTACAATGAG.

Concerning this clone: The read comes to an end 3 residues before the CDR3 does, leaving the germline J gene to fill in the end. This chain uses TRBV5-1 with TRBJ1-2, with D possibly matching TRBD1 (5 bases). The CDR3 has 13 residues. Germline-derived CDR1 and CDR2 are SGHRS and YFSETQ. V lost 2 bases and J 4 bases, leaving 9 bases between the germline ends. Incomplete CDR3 DNA: TGCGCCAGCAGCTTCGAAGACAGCTATGGC. The encoded protein is CASSFEDSYG. The whole CDR3 protein reads CASSFEDSYGYTF.

The sequenced CDR3 bases are TGTGCCTGGACCGGGACGGAGGCTAGCGGAGGGTGGGGCACAGATACG. Translated, it gives CAWTGTEASGGWGTDT. The full CDR3 sequence reads CAWTGTEASGGWGTDTQYF. The chain uses TRBV30 and TRBJ2-3; TRBD2 aligns across 7 bases. The read gets to within 3 residues of the CDR3 end, and the germline J gene fills in the rest. The CDR3 totals 19 residues. Trimming cost V 4 bases and J 1 base; bases outside gene matches: 20. Germline V gene sequence: CDR1 GTSNPN, CDR2 SVGIG (reference sequence).

The part of the CDR3 DNA that was read is TGCAGTGCTCGAATACCACAGGGTTTCGGTGGC. This translates into CSARIPQGFGG. The full CDR3 is CSARIPQGFGGYTF. The rearrangement joins TRBV20-1 to TRBJ1-2; perhaps TRBD1 as D (6 bases). The read gets to within 3 residues of the CDR3 end, and the germline J gene fills in the rest. Trimming cost V 5 bases and J 7 bases, with 20 bases left between them. This CDR3 contains 14 residues. Germline values: CDR1 DFQATT, CDR2 SNEGSKA (reference sequence).

Comment on this clone: The read ends 3 residues early relative to the CDR3; the germline J gene fills the gap. The gene calls are TRBV7-9 and TRBJ2-1, with a weak D call TRBD2 (5 bases). CDR1 SEHNR and CDR2 FQNEAQ come from the germline V gene (reference sequence). The CDR3 is 13 amino acids. Trimming took off 0 bases at V and 9 bases at J, with 9 bases between the two ends. CDR3 bases read: TGTGCCAGCAGCTTAGCAGCACGGGGTGAG. Its translation: CASSLAARGE. The whole CDR3 protein reads CASSLAARGEQFF.

On this clone itself: The CDR3 goes on 3 residues after the read ends, and that part is filled in from the germline J gene. The V and J genes are TRBV20-1 and TRBJ2-7; TRBD2 matches 7 bases. Germline CDR1 is DFQATT and CDR2 is SNEGSKA (reference sequence). V shed 1 base, J shed 6 bases, and the junction held 6 bases outside the gene matches. The CDR3 sequence is 13 residues long. The CDR3 DNA, read in part, is TGCAGTGCTAGAGCCGGACTAGAATCCGAG. It translates to CSARAGLESE. The full CDR3 reads CSARAGLESEQYF.

This CDR3 reads CASSEDQEGVRGEQYF. Incomplete CDR3 DNA: TGTGCCAGCAGTGAAGATCAGGAGGGGGTTCGAGGCGAG. The J gene is TRBJ2-7, the V gene TRBV6-1, with D perhaps assigned TRBD1 or TRBD2 (6 bases each). The CDR3 extends 3 residues past the end of the read, so its final part is completed from the germline J gene. This CDR3 region has 16 residues. Germline CDR1 reads MNHNS; CDR2 reads SASEGT. Trimming left V 1 base short and J 6 bases short, with 19 bases between.

About this clone: The read gets to within 3 residues of the CDR3 end, and the germline J gene fills in the rest. J is TRBJ1-1 and V is TRBV7-6; D ambiguous. Per germline, CDR1 SGHVS and CDR2 FNYEAQ. Trimming shortened V by 1 base and J by 5 bases, and 8 bases separated the two germline ends. The CDR3 loop spans 13 amino acids. CDR3 DNA (partial): TGTGCCAGCAGCTTAGAGCGGGAGACTGAA. Amino acids: CASSLERETE. The complete CDR3 sequence is CASSLERETEAFF.

Remarks on this clone: The sequenced fragment ends 3 residues before the CDR3 boundary, so the rest is inferred from the germline J gene. The J gene is TRBJ2-5, the V gene TRBV7-8; 9 bases fit TRBD2. With V trimmed by 1 base and J by 5 bases, 5 bases remained unmatched. The CDR3 runs to 15 residues. Germline V gene data show CDR1 as SGHVS and CDR2 as FQNEAQ. CDR3 bases read: TGTGCCAGCAGCTTAGAAGCTAGCGGGGTTGAGACC. It codes for CASSLEASGVET. The whole CDR3 region reads CASSLEASGVETQYF.

For this clone: Coverage ceases 3 residues before the CDR3 finishes, and the germline J gene fills in the end. This chain uses TRBV20-1 with TRBJ2-5, with TRBD1 as a possible D gene (7 bases). The V gene lost 0 bases and the J gene lost 5 bases, with 19 bases spanning the gap. This CDR3 is 16 amino acids long. CDR1 and CDR2 (germline): DFQATT, SNEGSKA (reference sequence). CDR3 sequence reads: CSARDRAGGSRETQYF. The covered CDR3 bases are TGCAGTGCTAGAGATCGGGCAGGGGGGAGTAGGGAGACC.

Of note for this clone: The read ends 3 residues shy of where the CDR3 ends; the end is completed using the germline J gene. V is TRBV4-1 and J is TRBJ2-7; D uncertain. V lost 0 bases to trimming and J lost 0 bases, with 12 bases between them. Germline CDR1 reads MGHRA; CDR2 reads YSYEKL. This CDR3 spans 16 amino acids. The chain's CDR3 is CASSQEPRVSSYEQYF. CDR3 DNA (partial): TGCGCCAGCAGCCAAGAACCTCGGGTTAGCTCCTACGAG.